The 27 T cell receptor beta chains reported below all come from one sample, sequenced in a study of cytomegalovirus exposure and HLA in healthy donors. With 60 Vbeta and 13 Jbeta primers, the PCR was carried out. Measured with immunoSEQ multiplex PCR; TCRdb has only the in-frame clones, and not every one. The data contain roughly 170,000 clones, 84% of them singletons. The sample taken for sequencing was PBMCs. Receptors originate from a man under 40 in good health and CMV-seronegative.

The chain combines TRBV19 with TRBJ1-6, with 9 bases matching TRBD1. With 10 bases clipped from V and 7 bases from J, the junction kept 5 bases outside the gene matches. Germline CDR1 is LNHDA and CDR2 is SQIVND (reference sequence). The CDR3 covers 13 residues. The chain's CDR3 is CATNRGPNSPLHF. DNA for the CDR3: TGTGCCACTAACAGGGGGCCAAATTCACCCCTCCACTTT.

The chain has TRBV6-5 and TRBJ1-4; D not resolved. Per germline, CDR1 MNHEY and CDR2 SVGAGI. The CDR3 is 13 residues long. Deletions cut 5 bases from V and 2 bases from J, with 6 bases between. The CDR3 is CASSRVTNEKLFF. CDR3 nucleotide sequence: TGTGCCAGCAGTCGGGTGACTAATGAAAAACTGTTTTTT.

The chain is built from TRBV4-1 and TRBJ2-3, with a possible D match to TRBD1 (6 bases). Per germline, CDR1 MGHRA and CDR2 YSYEKL. This CDR3 has 16 amino acids. V was pared by 0 bases and J by 2 bases, with 12 bases between. The CDR3 DNA follows: TGCGCCAGCAGCCAAGAGCTAGGGGGTTTCACAGATACGCAGTATTTT. Its protein is CASSQELGGFTDTQYF.

This chain joins TRBV6-6 and TRBJ1-3; tentatively, D is TRBD1 (5 bases). The V end was cut by 4 bases, the J end by 0 bases, with 10 bases between. The CDR3 runs to 15 residues. Germline loops: CDR1 MNHNY, CDR2 SVGAGI (reference sequence). CDR3 nucleotides: TGTGCCAGCAGTTTGGAGGGACTCTCTGGAAACACCATATATTTT. Its translation: CASSLEGLSGNTIYF.

This clone was recorded a few times. The chain carries TRBV28 and TRBJ2-7; D is undetermined. The CDR3 totals 14 residues. Germline CDR1 MDHEN, CDR2 SYDVKM. The ends were cut back, 5 bases at V and 0 bases at J, with 11 bases in the middle. Here the CDR3 DNA reads TGTGCCAGCAGTCGACGGAGTAGCTCCTACGAGCAGTACTTC. Translating gives CASSRRSSSYEQYF.

The sample holds one count of this clone. This rearrangement joins TRBV6-6 to TRBJ2-2; D might be TRBD2 (6 bases). Germline loops: CDR1 MNHNY, CDR2 SVGAGI (reference sequence). The ends were cut back, 3 bases at V and 7 bases at J, with 12 bases in the middle. The CDR3 covers 14 residues. The CDR3 loop is CASSYAGLGGELFF. The CDR3 region has the DNA TGTGCCAGCAGTTATGCGGGGCTTGGCGGGGAGCTGTTTTTT.

This chain joins TRBV19 and TRBJ1-1; D unclear. This CDR3 spans 14 amino acids. Trimming cost V 6 bases and J 1 base, with 12 bases left between them. The V gene's germline CDR1 is LNHDA and CDR2 SQIVND (reference sequence). This chain's CDR3 is CASRAPDWNTEAFF. CDR3 DNA sequence: TGTGCCAGTAGAGCCCCGGACTGGAACACTGAAGCTTTCTTT. Combining the CDR3 with reference TRBV19 and TRBJ1-1 gives the whole variable domain DGGITQSPKYLFRKEGQNVTLSCEQNLNHDAMYWYRQDPGQGLRLIYYSQIVNDFQKGDIAEGYSVSREKKESFPLTVTSAQKNPTAFYLCASRAPDWNTEAFFGQGTRLTVV.

V usage is TRBV7-2 and J usage is TRBJ2-3; 9 nucleotides line up with TRBD2. Germline loops: CDR1 SGHTA, CDR2 FQGNSA. V was clipped by 6 bases and J by 3 bases; unmatched bases: 16. The CDR3 length is 18 residues. CDR3 DNA sequence: TGTGCCAGCAGAAAACCCGGTTTCGCGGGAGGGAGGACAGATACGCAGTATTTT. This encodes CASRKPGFAGGRTDTQYF.

V is TRBV5-1 and J is TRBJ2-3; no reliable D call. Trimming took off 6 bases at V and 0 bases at J, with 14 bases between the two ends. Germline V CDR1 and CDR2: SGHRS, YFSETQ. This CDR3 is 15 amino acids long. The CDR3 loop reads CASTPADQSTDTQYF. The CDR3 DNA is TGCGCCAGCACCCCCGCGGATCAGAGCACAGATACGCAGTATTTT.

On this clone: Distinct nucleotide sequences in the sample also encode this CDR3. The gene calls are TRBV18 and TRBJ2-3; no firm D call. Germline assignment: CDR1 KGHSH and CDR2 LQKENI. The CDR3 is 15 amino acids. The ends were cut back, 0 bases at V and 0 bases at J, with 7 bases in the middle. CDR3: CASSPPGGSTDTQYF. CDR3 sequence (DNA): TGTGCCAGCTCACCACCAGGCGGAAGCACAGATACGCAGTATTTT.

The V call is TRBV19, the J call TRBJ2-7; 10 positions match TRBD2. The trim removed 7 bases at V and 0 bases at J, leaving 18 bases unmatched. CDR1 and CDR2 from the germline V gene are LNHDA and SQIVND (reference sequence). The CDR3 runs 19 residues. The CDR3 bases are TGTGCCAGTACCAAAGCACTAGCGGGGACGACCTCGCACTCCTACGAGCAGTACTTC. Protein product: CASTKALAGTTSHSYEQYF.

The chain recombines TRBV11-2 with TRBJ2-7; tentatively, D is TRBD2 (5 bases). V dropped 0 bases and J dropped 8 bases, with 17 bases sitting between them. The CDR3 consists of 15 residues. The germline CDR1 and CDR2 sequences are SGHAT and FQNNGV. Here the CDR3 DNA reads TGTGCCAGCAGCTTAGATCTCGGGAACGCCCTCAAGCAGTACTTC. It translates to CASSLDLGNALKQYF.

The chain carries TRBV5-1 and TRBJ2-5; 10 bases line up with TRBD2. V lost 0 bases and J lost 4; bases outside the gene matches: 9. This CDR3 is built from 17 residues. Germline CDR1 SGHRS, CDR2 YFSETQ. The CDR3 sequence is CASSLEAGGIGGETQYF. The CDR3 DNA follows: TGCGCCAGCAGCTTGGAAGCGGGGGGGATTGGGGGAGAGACCCAGTACTTC. The full variable domain, in which reference TRBV5-1 and TRBJ2-5 provide the parts outside the CDR3, is KAGVTQTPRYLIKTRGQQVTLSCSPISGHRSVSWYQQTPGQGLQFLFEYFSETQRNKGNFPGRFSGRQFSNSRSEMNVSTLELGDSALYLCASSLEAGGIGGETQYFGPGTRLLVL.

The gene calls are TRBV7-8 and TRBJ1-1; no reliable D call. Germline V CDR1 and CDR2: SGHVS, FQNEAQ. V was clipped by 5 bases and J by 0 bases, with 4 bases between them. The CDR3 is made up of 12 amino acids. CDR3 protein: CASSRVNTEAFF. In DNA, the CDR3 is TGTGCCAGCAGCCGCGTGAACACTGAAGCTTTCTTT.

The count of this clone is one. V usage is TRBV7-8 and J usage is TRBJ1-1; tentatively, D is TRBD1 (5 bases). CDR3 length: 13 amino acids. CDR1 is SGHVS and CDR2 is FQNEAQ in the germline V gene. V was pared by 5 bases and J by 1 base, with 8 bases between. DNA for the CDR3: TGTGCCAGCAGCCCAACAGGGAACACTGAAGCTTTCTTT. Protein product: CASSPTGNTEAFF.

In this sample, this clone turned up once. V gene TRBV27 combines with J gene TRBJ2-5; perhaps TRBD2 as D (6 bases). The CDR3 is made up of 18 amino acids. Germline CDR1 is MNHEY and CDR2 is SMNVEV (reference sequence). V gave up 0 bases and J gave up 4 bases, with 21 bases separating them. The CDR3 bases are TGTGCCAGCAGTTTATCGAAGGGTGGTTCAGGGACTGCAGAGACCCAGTACTTC. Translated, it gives CASSLSKGGSGTAETQYF.

The genes are TRBV19 and TRBJ1-1; no firm D call. The V and J ends lost 7 bases and 3 bases respectively, with 15 bases between them. This CDR3 has 14 amino acids. Germline lookup yields CDR1 LNHDA and CDR2 SQIVND (reference sequence). Written as DNA, the CDR3 is TGTGCCAGTACCCCCGGGGTTGGGGACACTGAAGCTTTCTTT. Translated, it gives CASTPGVGDTEAFF.

The rearrangement joins TRBV15 to TRBJ2-7; 13 bases are shared with TRBD2. V lost 3 bases, J lost 3 bases, and 2 bases stayed unmatched. CDR1 is LNHNV and CDR2 is YYDKDF in the germline V gene (reference sequence). The CDR3 spans 15 residues. The CDR3 nucleotides are TGTGCCACCAGCAGGGGACTAGCGGGGATCTACGAGCAGTACTTC. It codes for CATSRGLAGIYEQYF.

The chain uses TRBV11-2 and TRBJ1-1, with 8 nucleotides matching TRBD1. With V trimmed by 7 bases and J by 5 bases, 15 bases remained unmatched. The CDR3 has 16 amino acids. Germline V lookup: CDR1 SGHAT, CDR2 FQNNGV. CDR3 in DNA: TGTGCCAGCAAGGTCTTAATCGGACAGGGTGGTACTGAAGCTTTCTTT. Protein: CASKVLIGQGGTEAFF.

This clone was observed a few times. The chain carries TRBV19 and TRBJ1-5; D remains ambiguous. V dropped 4 bases and J dropped 6 bases, with 25 bases sitting between them. Germline V lookup: CDR1 LNHDA, CDR2 SQIVND (reference sequence). The CDR3 contains 18 residues. In DNA, the CDR3 is TGTGCCAGTAGTAATGCCCCTGAATGGGTAGTTCCAGGTCAGCCCCAGCATTTT. This codes for CASSNAPEWVVPGQPQHF.

This chain links TRBV28 with TRBJ1-5; 7 bases are shared with TRBD1. The V segment lost 4 bases and the J segment 0 bases; nucleotides outside the gene matches: 18. In germline, CDR1 is MDHEN, CDR2 SYDVKM. The CDR3 runs 20 residues. The DNA for the CDR3 is TGTGCCAGCAGTTCAGGTCGTCCTGACAGGGCCGCCTATAGCAATCAGCCCCAGCATTTT. Its translation: CASSSGRPDRAAYSNQPQHF. The variable domain in full, with the rest retrieved from reference TRBV28 and TRBJ1-5, is DVKVTQSSRYLVKRTGEKVFLECVQDMDHENMFWYRQDPGLGLRLIYFSYDVKMKEKGDIPEGYSVSREKKERFSLILESASTNQTSMYLCASSSGRPDRAAYSNQPQHFGDGTRLSIL.

The chain couples TRBV2 to TRBJ1-5, with 9 bases matching TRBD1. The CDR3 is made up of 15 amino acids. The germline CDR1 and CDR2 sequences are SNHLY and FYNNEI. Trimming removed 6 bases from V and 5 bases from J; junction bases left unmatched: 8. Here the CDR3 reads CASSRGTGIDQPQHF. As DNA, the CDR3 is TGTGCCAGCAGCCGCGGGACAGGGATCGATCAGCCCCAGCATTTT. The complete variable domain, with remaining parts taken from reference TRBV2 and TRBJ1-5, reads EPEVTQTPSHQVTQMGQEVILRCVPISNHLYFYWYRQILGQKVEFLVSFYNNEISEKSEIFDDQFSVERPDGSNFTLKIRSTKLEDSAMYFCASSRGTGIDQPQHFGDGTRLSIL.

The CDR3 loop is CASSQVFPNEQFF. DNA of the CDR3: TGCGCCAGCAGCCAAGTATTTCCCAATGAGCAGTTCTTC. The genes are TRBV4-1 and TRBJ2-1; D unclear. V was trimmed by 1 base and J by 6 bases, leaving 7 bases between them. CDR3 size: 13 residues. Per the germline V gene, CDR1 is MGHRA and CDR2 is YSYEKL.

Turning to this clone: Additional DNA sequences in this sample encode the identical CDR3. V gene TRBV6-1 combines with J gene TRBJ1-1; unclear D gene. Deletions cut 0 bases from V and 5 bases from J, with 7 bases between. The CDR3 extends over 13 amino acids. CDR1 and CDR2 (germline): MNHNS, SASEGT. CDR3 residues: CASSEARGTEAFF. CDR3 nucleotide sequence: TGTGCCAGCAGTGAAGCCCGAGGAACTGAAGCTTTCTTT.

This chain joins TRBV19 and TRBJ2-1; 7 bases fit TRBD2. Germline CDR1 is LNHDA and CDR2 is SQIVND (reference sequence). CDR3 length equals 19 residues. V trimming: 1 base; J trimming: 5 bases; junction bases outside the gene matches: 17. For the CDR3, the DNA is TGTGCCAGTAGTATAGGGCTTTTTGAGGCGGGAGCTAGGCACAATGAGCAGTTCTTC. Protein sequence: CASSIGLFEAGARHNEQFF. The full variable domain, rest sourced from reference TRBV19 and TRBJ2-1, is DGGITQSPKYLFRKEGQNVTLSCEQNLNHDAMYWYRQDPGQGLRLIYYSQIVNDFQKGDIAEGYSVSREKKESFPLTVTSAQKNPTAFYLCASSIGLFEAGARHNEQFFGPGTRLTVL.

For this clone: One end of the junction fails to match germline, which may point to a read error. The gene calls are TRBV10-2 and TRBJ2-4, with D uncertain. CDR1 is WSHSY, CDR2 SAAADI, per germline. This CDR3 spans 14 amino acids. This CDR3 reads CASTELVPKNIQYF. The DNA for the CDR3 is TGCGCCAGCACTGAGTTAGTACCCAAAAACATTCAGTACTTC.

Turning to this clone: Other DNA sequences in the same sample also yield this CDR3. The CDR3 protein is CAWSVRGNTEAFF. DNA for the CDR3: TGTGCCTGGAGTGTAAGAGGGAACACTGAAGCTTTCTTT. The chain joins TRBV30 to TRBJ1-1; D not certain. This CDR3 has 13 residues. Trimming left V 0 bases short and J 1 base short, with 6 bases between. Germline-derived CDR1 and CDR2 are GTSNPN and SVGIG (reference sequence).